This note documents a single T cell receptor (beta chain) sequence. The clone's antigen remains unknown. No quality values exist for individual bases; no much larger clone is one base distant. Using the deep immunoSEQ assay, multiplex PCR amplified TCR CDR3 regions from genomic DNA. Extracted genomic DNA from each cell subset was distributed evenly across all wells of several immunoSEQ 96-well plates, and each plate was treated as a replicate. Each replicate PCR for sorted subsets received roughly 200 ng genomic DNA, equal to around 32,000 T cell genomes. Purified libraries were quantified with a Qubit 3.0 fluorometer, sized on a Bioanalyzer 2100, and re-quantified with the KAPA Library Quantification kit. A separate single-read 150-cycle Illumina NextSeq 550 flow cell was used to sequence each immunoSEQ 96-well plate. Under the source paper's analysis protocol: The immunoSEQ output contained only junctional sequences without quality scores, so filtering could not match that applied to full-length reads. Sequences were annotated with PyIR, a Python wrapper for IgBLAST v1.9, and V/J genes and CDR3 were assigned using IMGT germline references. Reads were removed for weak V/J assignments (E-value above 1e-6), missing CDR3, stop codons, out-of-frame junctions, or ambiguous translated residues. V3J clonotypes were defined by identical inferred V gene, J gene, and CDR3 amino acid sequence. Percentage overlap between repertoires was calculated by dividing the number of shared unique clonotypes by the size of the smaller repertoire. Three approaches were used to assess repertoire richness: RTK rarefaction, the Chao1 estimator, and Recon v2.1 estimates of unobserved clonotypes. For all TCRbeta clonotypes obtained by the gDNA method from four donors, generation probabilities were computed with OLGA. The table comes from immuneACCESS by way of TCRdb, which keeps in-frame sequences with V and J called. Part of the clones is missing from these tables; in studies checked, under half for an unresolved V gene and the rest for unknown reasons. That table furnishes V, J and clone size, whereas the DNA furnished D and trimming. The sample profile shows over a million clones; around 76% of them were found once. 1.4% to 1.5% of the sample comes from the top ten.

The donors were healthy, HIV-negative adults with no recently reported acute infections or vaccinations. Only Caucasian adults living in Nashville, Tennessee, USA were represented among the donors. CD4+ T cells were enriched by magnetic negative selection, after which naive cells were positively selected on CD45RA and the negative fraction was taken as the memory subset. Blood was obtained by leukapheresis, after which PBMCs were separated by Ficoll-Histopaque density gradient centrifugation and cryopreserved in liquid nitrogen vapor phase. Purity and quantity of every magnetically sorted T cell population were checked by analytical flow cytometry. Genomic DNA was isolated from every sorted fraction and measured by UV absorbance on a Nanodrop 2000c. The germline V gene specifies MNHEY as CDR1 and SVGAGI as CDR2. Including cysteine and phenylalanine, the CDR3 has 14 amino acids. Only the CDR3 DNA is retained, 42 bases long and in frame from the first base. V is cut back by 1 base and J by 4 bases, with 2 bases in the junction unmatched.

The sample belongs to a study of shared clonotypes between healthy human individuals (dated by TCRdb to about 2020). Background for the entire study: Three men and two women, aged 18 to 49 years, made up the cohort. Libraries were prepared and TCR repertoires were sequenced by different laboratories using diverse techniques, in order to increase sequencing depth and limit assay-specific biases. Per donor, leukapheresis produced somewhere between about 0.94 and 10 billion PBMCs. To estimate repertoire size and how much clonotypes are shared between individuals, the study performed deep sequencing of blood TCR repertoires from roughly five healthy adults. For each donor, three plates each were used for CD4 naive and CD4 memory, two plates were used for CD8 naive, and one plate was used for CD8 memory. Overall study results and their limits: Only blood was sampled, and tissue TCR repertoires likely differ from those in blood. Rarefaction of sorted-subset datasets indicated incomplete sequencing despite the large sequencing depth. Naive subsets generally had larger estimated clonotype richness than memory subsets. Pairwise subsampling indicated that sequencing depth was expected to affect the degree of clonotype sharing among donors. Clonotypes shared by all four sorted-subset donors showed higher generation probabilities than non-shared clonotypes. Because the study included a small number of donors, the genetic and exposure-history diversity represented was limited. When a handful of donors were compared, the shared fraction of clonotypes was about 5.2% for naive CD4, roughly 3.3% for naive CD8, roughly 2.5% for memory CD4, and around 0.37% for memory CD8.

The receptor was isolated from a man between 18 and 35 years old in good health. The sequencing input was memory CD4+ T cells sorted from blood. The cell subset or site label, read with the paper, signifies: CD45RA-negative fraction. The chain employs TRBV6-5 and TRBJ1-2, and 8 junctional nucleotides match TRBD1. CDR3 sequence: CASSYLDRAYGYTF. The sequenced DNA is TGTGCCAGCAGTTACTTGGACAGGGCCTATGGCTACACCTTC.